This passage covers 19 T cell receptor beta chains from one sample sequenced in a study of blood T cell repertoires in COVID-19. The data were produced by immunoSEQ multiplex PCR, yet TCRdb's version contains in-frame clones alone and is incomplete. Here the sample spans around 91,000 clones, 70% to 90% being singletons. The sample was peripheral blood. These receptor sequences come from a human donor in a cohort sampled during active COVID-19.

The J gene is TRBJ1-1, the V gene TRBV6-5; D might be TRBD1 (6 bases). V was trimmed by 7 bases and J by 1 base, leaving 13 bases between them. Per the germline V gene, CDR1 is MNHEY and CDR2 is SVGAGI. The CDR3 runs to 14 residues. The CDR3 nucleotides read TGTGCCAGCATTAAGGACAGAGGGAACACTGAAGCTTTCTTT. Translation gives CASIKDRGNTEAFF.

This chain connects TRBV5-4 to TRBJ2-2, with 10 nucleotides matching TRBD1. This CDR3 has 16 residues. Germline V CDR1 and CDR2: SGHNT, YYREEE (reference sequence). The trim removed 2 bases at V and 5 bases at J, leaving 6 bases unmatched. CDR3 bases: TGTGCCAGCAGCTTCGGACCGGGACAGGGGACCGGGGAGCTGTTTTTT. It translates to CASSFGPGQGTGELFF.

The chain couples TRBV19 to TRBJ1-2, with TRBD1 as a possible D gene (5 bases). CDR3 length: 17 amino acids. Germline lookup yields CDR1 LNHDA and CDR2 SQIVND (reference sequence). With 7 bases removed from V and 0 bases from J, the gap between germline ends came to 21 bases. The CDR3 reads CASKAGGASKANYGYTF. The CDR3 nucleotides are TGTGCCAGTAAGGCGGGCGGGGCCAGCAAGGCTAACTATGGCTACACCTTC.

The V call is TRBV19, the J call TRBJ1-2; 8 bases are a match to TRBD1. With 5 bases clipped from V and 2 bases from J, the junction kept 10 bases outside the gene matches. Germline V gene lookup returns CDR1 LNHDA and CDR2 SQIVND (reference sequence). The CDR3 length is 16 residues. CDR3 sequence (DNA): TGTGCCAGTAGTGTTCCTCCGGGACAGGTGAACTATGGCTACACCTTC. This translates into CASSVPPGQVNYGYTF.

The gene calls are TRBV5-1 and TRBJ2-1; 9 nucleotides agree with TRBD2. The germline V gene encodes CDR1 SGHRS and CDR2 YFSETQ. V lost 1 base to trimming and J lost 8 bases; unmatched junction nucleotides: 10. The CDR3 consists of 16 residues. CDR3 loop: CASSLLGGRANDEQFF. CDR3 nucleotides: TGCGCCAGCAGCTTGTTAGGCGGGAGGGCCAACGATGAGCAGTTCTTC. Looking up the rest from reference TRBV5-1 and TRBJ2-1 gives the full variable domain: KAGVTQTPRYLIKTRGQQVTLSCSPISGHRSVSWYQQTPGQGLQFLFEYFSETQRNKGNFPGRFSGRQFSNSRSEMNVSTLELGDSALYLCASSLLGGRANDEQFFGPGTRLTVL.

The gene calls are TRBV24-1 and TRBJ2-2, with D tentatively TRBD1 (6 bases). Trimming left V 6 bases short and J 5 bases short, with 12 bases between. This CDR3 comprises 14 residues. The germline V gene encodes CDR1 KGHDR and CDR2 SFDVKD. The DNA of the CDR3 is TGTGCCACCAGTTGGGGGCGCGGGACCGGGGAGCTGTTTTTT. This sequence encodes CATSWGRGTGELFF.

This clone was observed once. V and J are TRBV6-6 and TRBJ2-5, with TRBD1 identical over 8 bases. V lost 7 bases and J lost 1; bases outside the gene matches: 2. The germline CDR1 and CDR2 sequences are MNHNY and SVGAGI (reference sequence). CDR3 size: 13 residues. For the CDR3, the DNA is TGTGCCAGCAACACAGGGGGCCAAGAGACCCAGTACTTC. The encoded protein is CASNTGGQETQYF.

This chain connects TRBV12-2 to TRBJ2-3; the table's D call, TRBD2, has no DNA check behind it. TRBV12-2 is a listed pseudogene. The CDR3 has 16 residues. DNA of the CDR3: TGTGCAAGTCGCTTAGCCGTAGGACTCTGCACAGATACGCAGTATTTT. Protein product: CASRLAVGLCTDTQYF.

The chain uses TRBV19 and TRBJ2-7; perhaps TRBD1 as D (6 bases). The germline V gene encodes CDR1 LNHDA and CDR2 SQIVND (reference sequence). This CDR3 is 13 amino acids long. V lost 7 bases and J lost 3, with 13 bases in between. CDR3 sequence: CASNLRGDYEQYF. CDR3 DNA sequence: TGTGCCAGTAACCTCAGGGGAGACTACGAGCAGTACTTC. Using reference TRBV19 and TRBJ2-7 for the parts outside the CDR3, the full variable domain is DGGITQSPKYLFRKEGQNVTLSCEQNLNHDAMYWYRQDPGQGLRLIYYSQIVNDFQKGDIAEGYSVSREKKESFPLTVTSAQKNPTAFYLCASNLRGDYEQYFGPGTRLTVT.

The rearrangement links TRBV28 to TRBJ2-5, with 7 bases that match TRBD2. Germline lookup yields CDR1 MDHEN and CDR2 SYDVKM. The CDR3 length is 12 residues. The trim removed 10 bases at V and 4 bases at J, leaving 6 bases unmatched. The CDR3 region has the DNA TGTGCCACCCCCCGCGGGAGAGAGACCCAGTACTTC. Amino acids: CATPRGRETQYF.

The chain combines TRBV18 with TRBJ2-7; a possible D gene is TRBD1 (6 bases). The germline V gene encodes CDR1 KGHSH and CDR2 LQKENI. This CDR3 region has 16 residues. Trimming cost V 0 bases and J 1 base, with 13 bases left between them. CDR3 sequence: CASSPPVRGQSYEQYF. CDR3 coding DNA: TGTGCCAGCTCACCACCGGTCCGAGGACAGTCCTACGAGCAGTACTTC.

The chain carries TRBV19 and TRBJ1-5; 9 nucleotides agree with TRBD1. The CDR3 is 14 residues long. Unmatched junction bases numbered 3, after V lost 2 bases and J lost 7 bases. CDR1 is LNHDA and CDR2 is SQIVND in the germline V gene (reference sequence). In nucleotides, the CDR3 is TGTGCCAGTAGTATAAGGGACAGGGCCCAGCCCCAGCATTTT. Its protein product is CASSIRDRAQPQHF. Combining the CDR3 with reference TRBV19 and TRBJ1-5 gives the whole variable domain DGGITQSPKYLFRKEGQNVTLSCEQNLNHDAMYWYRQDPGQGLRLIYYSQIVNDFQKGDIAEGYSVSREKKESFPLTVTSAQKNPTAFYLCASSIRDRAQPQHFGDGTRLSIL.

The chain uses TRBV7-9 and TRBJ1-1, with a possible D match to TRBD1 (6 bases). Per the germline V gene, CDR1 is SEHNR and CDR2 is FQNEAQ (reference sequence). Trimming stripped 1 base from V and 7 bases from J, with 13 bases between. This CDR3 contains 14 residues. The CDR3 reads CASSLEAPRGEAFF. DNA of the CDR3: TGTGCCAGCAGCTTAGAAGCCCCCAGGGGTGAAGCTTTCTTT.

V is TRBV12-3 or TRBV12-4 and J is TRBJ2-3; no reliable D call. Deletions cut 6 bases from V and 6 bases from J, with 10 bases between. The CDR3 runs to 12 residues. CDR3 sequence: CASSSIPDTQYF. As DNA, the CDR3 is TGTGCCAGCAGCAGTATCCCGGATACGCAGTATTTT.

The DNA for the CDR3 is TGTGCCAGCAGTCCCGGGTCCCCTCTTCCGAACTATGGCTACACCTTC. Amino acid sequence: CASSPGSPLPNYGYTF. The V call is TRBV28, the J call TRBJ1-2; the D is unclear. Germline CDR1 and CDR2: MDHEN and SYDVKM. With 5 bases removed from V and 2 bases from J, the gap between germline ends came to 18 bases. This CDR3 has 16 residues.

This clone has just a few counts. J is TRBJ1-5 and V is TRBV10-3, with D perhaps TRBD1 (6 bases). This CDR3 spans 13 amino acids. CDR1 and CDR2 (germline): ENHRY, SYGVKD. Trimming left V 7 bases short and J 1 base short, with 8 bases between. CDR3 residues: CAIKGESNQPQHF. For the CDR3, the DNA is TGTGCCATCAAGGGGGAAAGCAATCAGCCCCAGCATTTT.

This chain links TRBV6-5 with TRBJ2-7; D is perhaps TRBD1 (6 bases). Germline V gene lookup returns CDR1 MNHEY and CDR2 SVGAGI. Trimming took 6 bases from V and 0 from J, leaving 15 bases between them. The length of the CDR3 is 15 residues. CDR3 coding DNA: TGTGCCAGCAGACGTACCCAGGGGAGCTCCTACGAGCAGTACTTC. It encodes CASRRTQGSSYEQYF.

The chain couples TRBV9 to TRBJ1-1; D is undetermined. Germline V gene lookup returns CDR1 SGDLS and CDR2 YYNGEE. This CDR3 contains 13 residues. V was shortened by 4 bases and J by 0 bases, with 7 bases between the two germline ends. The CDR3 DNA is TGTGCCAGCAGCCCCGGGTTGAACACTGAAGCTTTCTTT. Translated: CASSPGLNTEAFF. Complete variable domain (other parts from reference TRBV9 and TRBJ1-1): DSGVTQTPKHLITATGQRVTLRCSPRSGDLSVYWYQQSLDQGLQFLIQYYNGEERAKGNILERFSAQQFPDLHSELNLSSLELGDSALYFCASSPGLNTEAFFGQGTRLTVV.

The rearrangement uses TRBV27 and TRBJ1-1; 9 bases match TRBD1. This CDR3 comprises 15 residues. Trimming cost V 1 base and J 4 bases; bases outside gene matches: 4. Germline loops: CDR1 MNHEY, CDR2 SMNVEV (reference sequence). The CDR3 coding sequence is TGTGCCAGCAGTTTATTCGGACAGGGGTTCACTGAAGCTTTCTTT. Translating gives CASSLFGQGFTEAFF.